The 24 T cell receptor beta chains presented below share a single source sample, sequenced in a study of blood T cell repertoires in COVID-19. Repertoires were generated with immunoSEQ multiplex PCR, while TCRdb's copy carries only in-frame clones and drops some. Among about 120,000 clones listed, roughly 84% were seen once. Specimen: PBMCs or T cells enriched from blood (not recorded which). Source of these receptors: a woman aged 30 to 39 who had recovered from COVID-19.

The CDR3 DNA is TGCGCCAGCAGCCAAGACCCCAGGGCCCTCTATGGCTACACCTTC. Its translation: CASSQDPRALYGYTF. This chain links TRBV4-3 with TRBJ1-2; TRBD1 is a possible D gene (5 bases). With 0 bases removed from V and 4 bases from J, the gap between germline ends came to 12 bases. CDR1 and CDR2 (germline): LGHNA, YSLEER. The CDR3 is 15 amino acids.

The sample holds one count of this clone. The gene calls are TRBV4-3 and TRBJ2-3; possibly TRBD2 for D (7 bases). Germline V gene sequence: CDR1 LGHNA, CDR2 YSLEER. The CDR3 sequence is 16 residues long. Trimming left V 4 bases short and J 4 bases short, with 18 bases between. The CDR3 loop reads CASSLGGGGVADTQYF. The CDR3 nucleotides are TGCGCCAGCAGCCTGGGAGGGGGAGGAGTAGCAGATACGCAGTATTTT.

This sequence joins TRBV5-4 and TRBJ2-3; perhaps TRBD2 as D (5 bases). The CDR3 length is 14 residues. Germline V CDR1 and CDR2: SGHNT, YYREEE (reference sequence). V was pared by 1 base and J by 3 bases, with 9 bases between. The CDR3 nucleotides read TGTGCCAGCAGCTTGTTCCTAGCAACAGATACGCAGTATTTT. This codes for CASSLFLATDTQYF.

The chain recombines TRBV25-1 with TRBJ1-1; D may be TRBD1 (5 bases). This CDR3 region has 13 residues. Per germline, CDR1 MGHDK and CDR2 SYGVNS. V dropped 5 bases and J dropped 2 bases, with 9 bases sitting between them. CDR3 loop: CASSRQGNTEAFF. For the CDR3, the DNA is TGTGCCAGCAGTCGCCAGGGAAACACTGAAGCTTTCTTT.

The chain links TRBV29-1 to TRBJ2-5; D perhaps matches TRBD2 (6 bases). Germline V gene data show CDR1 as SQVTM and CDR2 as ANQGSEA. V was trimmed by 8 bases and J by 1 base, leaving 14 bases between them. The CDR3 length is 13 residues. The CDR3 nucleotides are TGCAGCTTTAGGAGGGGCCTCCAAGAGACCCAGTACTTC. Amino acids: CSFRRGLQETQYF.

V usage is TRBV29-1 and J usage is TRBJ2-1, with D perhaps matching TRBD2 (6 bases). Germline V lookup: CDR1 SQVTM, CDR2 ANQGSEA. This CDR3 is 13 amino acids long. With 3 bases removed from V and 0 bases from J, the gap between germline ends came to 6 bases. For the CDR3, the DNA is TGCAGCGTTGAGGGGGGCTCCTACAATGAGCAGTTCTTC. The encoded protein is CSVEGGSYNEQFF.

As DNA, the CDR3 is TGTGCCAGCAGCCAAGTTCGGGGGGTGAACACTGAAGCTTTCTTT. Encoded protein: CASSQVRGVNTEAFF. The genes are TRBV4-2 and TRBJ1-1; a weak D match, TRBD1 (5 bases). CDR1 LGHNA and CDR2 YNFKEQ come from the germline V gene. V was clipped by 1 base and J by 0 bases, with 9 bases between them. The length of the CDR3 is 15 residues.

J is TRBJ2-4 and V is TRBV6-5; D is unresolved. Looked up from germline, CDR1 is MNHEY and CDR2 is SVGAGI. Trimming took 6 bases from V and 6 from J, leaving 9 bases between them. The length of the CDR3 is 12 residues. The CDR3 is CASSPVSNIQYF. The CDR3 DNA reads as TGTGCCAGCAGCCCAGTCTCAAACATTCAGTACTTC.

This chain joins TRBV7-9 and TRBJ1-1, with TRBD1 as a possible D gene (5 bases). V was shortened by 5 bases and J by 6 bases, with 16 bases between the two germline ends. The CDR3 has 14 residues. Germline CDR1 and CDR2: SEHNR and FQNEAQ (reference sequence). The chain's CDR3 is CASSERQGRPEAFF. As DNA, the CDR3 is TGTGCCAGCAGCGAGAGGCAGGGAAGGCCTGAAGCTTTCTTT.

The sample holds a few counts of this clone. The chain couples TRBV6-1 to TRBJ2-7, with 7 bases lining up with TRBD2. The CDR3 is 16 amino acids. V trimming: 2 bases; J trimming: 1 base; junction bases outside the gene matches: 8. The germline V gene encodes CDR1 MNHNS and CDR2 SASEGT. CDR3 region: CASSEIESGGSYEQYF. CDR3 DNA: TGTGCCAGCAGTGAAATTGAGTCGGGAGGTTCCTACGAGCAGTACTTC.

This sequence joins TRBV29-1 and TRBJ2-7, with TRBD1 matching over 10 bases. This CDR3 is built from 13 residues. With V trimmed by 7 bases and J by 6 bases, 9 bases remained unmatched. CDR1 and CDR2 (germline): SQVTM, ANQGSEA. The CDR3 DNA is TGCAGCGGTGGCGAGACAGGGGGCTCCGAGCAGTACTTC. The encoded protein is CSGGETGGSEQYF.

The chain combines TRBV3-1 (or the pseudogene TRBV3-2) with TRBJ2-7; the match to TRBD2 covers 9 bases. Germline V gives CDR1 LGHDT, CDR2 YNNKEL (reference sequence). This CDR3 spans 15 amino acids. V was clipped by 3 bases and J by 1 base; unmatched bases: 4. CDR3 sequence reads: CASSQGLADSYEQYF. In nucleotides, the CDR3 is TGTGCCAGCAGCCAGGGACTAGCTGATTCCTACGAGCAGTACTTC.

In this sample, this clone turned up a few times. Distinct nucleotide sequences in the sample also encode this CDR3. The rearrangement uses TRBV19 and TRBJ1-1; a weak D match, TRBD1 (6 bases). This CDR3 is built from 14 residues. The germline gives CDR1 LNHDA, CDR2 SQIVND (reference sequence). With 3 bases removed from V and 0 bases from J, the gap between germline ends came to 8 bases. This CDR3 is CASSMGHLNTEAFF. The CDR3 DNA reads TGTGCCAGTAGTATGGGACACTTGAACACTGAAGCTTTCTTT. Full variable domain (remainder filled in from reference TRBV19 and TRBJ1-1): DGGITQSPKYLFRKEGQNVTLSCEQNLNHDAMYWYRQDPGQGLRLIYYSQIVNDFQKGDIAEGYSVSREKKESFPLTVTSAQKNPTAFYLCASSMGHLNTEAFFGQGTRLTVV.

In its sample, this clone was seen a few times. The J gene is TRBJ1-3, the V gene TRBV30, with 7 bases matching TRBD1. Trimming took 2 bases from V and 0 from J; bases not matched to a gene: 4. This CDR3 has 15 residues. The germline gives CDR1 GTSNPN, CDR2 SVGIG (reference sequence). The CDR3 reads CAWSRGTDSGNTIYF. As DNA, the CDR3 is TGTGCCTGGAGTAGAGGGACAGACTCTGGAAACACCATATATTTT.

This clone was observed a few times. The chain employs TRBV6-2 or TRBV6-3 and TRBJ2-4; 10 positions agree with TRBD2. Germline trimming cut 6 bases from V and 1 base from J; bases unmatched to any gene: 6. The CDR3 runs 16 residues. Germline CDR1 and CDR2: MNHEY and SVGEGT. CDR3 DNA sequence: TGTGCCAGCAGCTCTAGCGGGAGTACGGCCAAAAACATTCAGTACTTC. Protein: CASSSSGSTAKNIQYF.

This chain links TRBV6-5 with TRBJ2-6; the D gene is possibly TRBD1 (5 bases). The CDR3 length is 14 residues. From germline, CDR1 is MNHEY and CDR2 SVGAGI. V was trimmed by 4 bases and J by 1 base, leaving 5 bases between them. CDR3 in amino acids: CASSWTSGANVLTF. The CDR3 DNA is TGTGCCAGCAGTTGGACATCTGGGGCCAACGTCCTGACTTTC.

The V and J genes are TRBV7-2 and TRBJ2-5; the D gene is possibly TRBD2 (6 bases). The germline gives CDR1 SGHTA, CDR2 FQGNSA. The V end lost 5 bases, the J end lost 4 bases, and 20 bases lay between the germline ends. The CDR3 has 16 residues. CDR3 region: CASSRPGRRSGETQYF. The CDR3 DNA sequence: TGTGCCAGCAGCCGTCCGGGAAGACGTAGCGGAGAGACCCAGTACTTC.

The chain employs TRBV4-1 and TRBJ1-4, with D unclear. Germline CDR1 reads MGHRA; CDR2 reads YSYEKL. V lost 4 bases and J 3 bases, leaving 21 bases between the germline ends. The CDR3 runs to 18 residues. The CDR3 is CASSLIKNLQRANEKLFF. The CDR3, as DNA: TGCGCCAGCAGCCTAATAAAAAACCTCCAGCGAGCTAATGAAAAACTGTTTTTT.

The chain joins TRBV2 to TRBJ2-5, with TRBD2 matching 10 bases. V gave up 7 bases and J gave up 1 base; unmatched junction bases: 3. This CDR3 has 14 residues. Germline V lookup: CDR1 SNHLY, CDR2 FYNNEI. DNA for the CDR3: TGTGCCAGCATGGGACTAGCGTTCCAAGAGACCCAGTACTTC. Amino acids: CASMGLAFQETQYF.

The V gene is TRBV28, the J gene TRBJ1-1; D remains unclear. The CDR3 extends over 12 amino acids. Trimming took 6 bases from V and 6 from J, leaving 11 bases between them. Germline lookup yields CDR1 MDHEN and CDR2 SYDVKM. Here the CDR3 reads CASSPVGPEAFF. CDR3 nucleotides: TGTGCCAGCAGCCCCGTCGGTCCTGAAGCTTTCTTT.

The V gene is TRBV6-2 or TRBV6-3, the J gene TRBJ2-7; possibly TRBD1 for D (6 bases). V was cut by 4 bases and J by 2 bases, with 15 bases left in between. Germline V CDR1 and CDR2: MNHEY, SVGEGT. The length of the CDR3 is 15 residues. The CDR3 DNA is TGTGCCAGCAGTTCGAAGGGGGTTTTCCCCTACGAGCAGTACTTC. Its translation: CASSSKGVFPYEQYF.

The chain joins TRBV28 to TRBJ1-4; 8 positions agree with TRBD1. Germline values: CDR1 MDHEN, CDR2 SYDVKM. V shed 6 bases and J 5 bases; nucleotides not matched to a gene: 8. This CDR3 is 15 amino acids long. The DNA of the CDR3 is TGTGCCAGCAGGCTCCAGGGGGCTACCAATGAAAAACTGTTTTTT. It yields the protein CASRLQGATNEKLFF.

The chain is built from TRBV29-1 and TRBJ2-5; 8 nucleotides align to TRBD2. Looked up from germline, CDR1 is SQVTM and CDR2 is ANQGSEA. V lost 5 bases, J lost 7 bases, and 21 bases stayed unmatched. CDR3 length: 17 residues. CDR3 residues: CSVRPSGLSWDYGTQYF. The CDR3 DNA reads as TGCAGCGTTAGGCCTAGCGGGTTGTCTTGGGACTACGGGACCCAGTACTTC.

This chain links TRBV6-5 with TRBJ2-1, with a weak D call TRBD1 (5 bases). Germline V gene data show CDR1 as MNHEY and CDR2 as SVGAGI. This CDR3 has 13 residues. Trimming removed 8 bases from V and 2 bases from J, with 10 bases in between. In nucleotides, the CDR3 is TGTGCCAGCCAGACAGACACCTACAATGAGCAGTTCTTC. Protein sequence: CASQTDTYNEQFF.